The 5 T cell receptor beta chains below come from one sample, sequenced in a study of CD8 T cells in ankylosing spondylitis. In TCRdb, the 5' RACE reads were re-called with MiXCR into one record per CDR3 protein. The sample consists of 100,000 to 150,000 distinct CDR3 sequences, about a tenth of them appearing once. The sequencing sample was made of blood, either unsorted or a sorted T cell fraction (not recorded which). The receptor set was obtained from a male donor with ankylosing spondylitis or in good health (not recorded which).

This clonotype was seen at least ten times. The chain carries TRBV11-2 and TRBJ2-1; TRBD2 agrees at 7 bases. Looked up from germline, CDR1 is SGHAT and CDR2 is FQNNGV. The V and J ends lost 5 bases and 1 base, in that order; junction bases with no gene match: 14. The CDR3 has 18 amino acids. CDR3 in DNA: TGTGCCAGCAGCGGGAGAGCGGGACGACCGTCTTCCTACAATGAGCAGTTCTTC. Encoded protein: CASSGRAGRPSSYNEQFF.

This clonotype was seen only a few times. This chain joins TRBV25-1 and TRBJ2-5; D may match TRBD1 or TRBD2 (5 bases each). The CDR3 is 16 residues long. Germline CDR1 reads MGHDK; CDR2 reads SYGVNS. Trimming removed 2 bases at V and 4 bases at J, with 17 bases between. The CDR3 here is CASSEGNGRELETQYF. The CDR3 nucleotides read TGTGCCAGCAGTGAAGGAAACGGCAGGGAGCTAGAGACCCAGTACTTC.

Details on this clonotype: This could be a read error, since a much larger clone is one nucleotide away. The chain recombines TRBV20-1 with TRBJ2-7, with TRBD1 matching over 7 bases. The V and J ends lost 6 bases and 7 bases, in that order; junction bases with no gene match: 9. Per the germline V gene, CDR1 is DFQATT and CDR2 is SNEGSKA (reference sequence). This CDR3 region has 12 residues. CDR3 region: CSATLTGSEQYF. DNA of the CDR3: TGCAGTGCAACTCTGACAGGGAGTGAGCAGTACTTC.

The chain combines TRBV7-2 with TRBJ2-1; possibly TRBD1 for D (5 bases). V was shortened by 3 bases and J by 3 bases, with 15 bases between the two germline ends. The germline gives CDR1 SGHTA, CDR2 FQGNSA. The CDR3 length is 16 residues. The CDR3 region has the DNA TGTGCCAGCAGCTTGGTTAGTGGTACAGGCTACAATGAGCAGTTCTTC. This encodes CASSLVSGTGYNEQFF.

This clonotype was recorded at least ten times. The rearrangement joins TRBV20-1 to TRBJ2-7; 15 bases are a match to TRBD2. CDR1 and CDR2 from the germline V gene are DFQATT and SNEGSKA (reference sequence). The CDR3 is made up of 16 amino acids. Written as DNA, the CDR3 is TGCAGGGGAACCGGGACTAGCGGGAGGACGACCTACGAGCAGTACTTC. This codes for CRGTGTSGRTTYEQYF.